This section outlines one T cell receptor beta chain sequence together with its context. This clone showed up just a few times. No antigen is known for it. Within one base of it there is no much larger clone, and no base qualities were kept. This sample was taken from a study of T cell clonotyping in hematopoietic cell transplantation (dated by TCRdb to the early 2020s). Regarding the complete study: Pretransplant recipient samples were obtained after cytoreduction. Recruitment of patients ran from 2015 to early 2017, and follow-up continued until late 2020 or until death. A total of some 130 blood samples were gathered in the study from under 40 consecutive transplant recipients along with their related donors.

Per the publication, the time point label means: recipient sample about 28 days before transplant, after cytoreduction. Blood from recipients was drawn about 28 days before transplant and again at days 30, 100 and 180 after transplant. Nuclei Lysis Solution was used to extract genomic DNA from fresh or cryopreserved unfractionated peripheral blood mononuclear cells. Reading from cysteine to phenylalanine, the CDR3 counts 13 amino acids. Only CDR3 DNA remains: 39 bases, in frame from the first base. At the junction V is shortened by 3 bases and J by 0 bases, with 8 bases in between. From the germline V gene, CDR1 is SQVTM and CDR2 is ANQGSEA. Study-level results and caveats: The sample size was limited, and CD4 and CD8 repertoire contributions could not be separated because cells were not sorted. Inverse Simpson Index values from donors and from recipients before transplant predicted broader TCR repertoire diversity after transplant. Recipient repertoires showed only a small fraction of overlap with donor repertoires, and over 95% appeared de novo at the given depth. A decrease in recipient TCR diversity was observed after transplant, and a progressive increase in pathologically expanded clonotypes was seen from day 30 to day 180.

The immunoSEQ assay, a bias-controlled multiplex PCR with V- and J-specific primers, was used to amplify TCR beta CDR3 regions from genomic DNA. In a second PCR step, a proprietary barcode and Illumina adapter sequences were attached to the CDR3 amplicons. CDR3 libraries were sequenced on an Illumina MiSeq instrument. Per the original workflow: Export and quality control were performed with immunoSEQ Analyzer 3.0, and downstream analyses were performed with R Bioconductor and Immunarch. Only productive rearrangements in the normalized downsampled data set went into calculating the repertoire metrics. In the normalized cohort, a clonotype counted as pathologically expanded if the clonotype was larger than 5 templates. Repertoire diversity was measured with the Inverse Simpson Index. The non-normalized data set was used for CMV-specificity analyses so that all clonotypes could be captured. TCRdb carries this immuneACCESS record with in-frame sequences only. Its versions omit some clonotypes, under half of them owing to an unresolved V gene in the studies checked, with the rest unexplained. V and J calls and clone size are copied from that table; D and trimming were computed from the DNA. This sample comprises some 50,000 clones, around 83% of them detected only once. About 5.3% of the sample belongs to the ten largest clones.

The sequences come from peripheral blood mononuclear cells, collected before stem cell transplant. The chain was built from TRBV29-1 and TRBJ1-1; there is no confident call for the D gene. The receptor was derived from a man between 60 and 70 years old with myelodysplastic syndrome. Some clones in this sample may be carry-over from other donors' samples. The nucleotides read TGCAGCGTTGAGGTTCAGATGAACACTGAAGCTTTCTTT. Its protein reads: CSVEVQMNTEAFF.